This T cell receptor beta chain stems from a study of CD4+ T cells in melanoma. General observations from the study: CD8+ T cell, macrophage and B cell function reportedly correlated with neoantigen-specific CD4+ T cells. In melanoma, neoantigen-specific CD4+ T cells reportedly differed in differentiation state.

Between the trimmed V and J ends, which lost 3 bases and 2 bases, there was a span of 13 bases. The CDR3 runs to 16 residues. CDR1 and CDR2 from the germline V gene are MDHEN and SYDVKM. TCRdb's copy holds only in-frame clones and misses some; the assay was immunoSEQ multiplex PCR. The sample gives 50,000 to 60,000 clones, roughly three quarters of which show up once; approximately 5% is in the top ten. About this clone itself: The antigen is unknown.

What was sequenced was tumor tissue. V usage is TRBV28 and J usage is TRBJ1-4; TRBD1 is a possible D gene (5 bases). This TCR was sampled from a human donor with melanoma. This CDR3 reads CASSFSQGWTNEKLFF. The DNA of the CDR3 is TGTGCCAGCAGTTTCAGTCAGGGTTGGACTAATGAAAAACTGTTTTTT.